This paragraph reports one T cell receptor beta chain. As processed by the authors: Nucleated cell counts were estimated from reference gene primer amplification. The data were produced by immunoSEQ multiplex PCR, yet TCRdb's version contains in-frame clones alone and is incomplete. Clone size and V and J calls were adopted from that table, with D and trimming inferred from the DNA. Of some 100,000 clones listed, just over 85% are singletons. The data are from a study of blood T cell repertoires in COVID-19. On the study more broadly: Researchers got acute and convalescent COVID-19 samples from the United States, Italy and Spain. In each case, the material was cDNA or gDNA derived from T cells, B-cell-depleted T cells, or PBMCs.

This CDR3 contains 15 residues. Trimming pared 2 bases from V and 3 bases from J, leaving 11 bases between. The germline gives CDR1 MNHEY, CDR2 SVGEGT. Sequenced input: peripheral blood. This clonotype originated in a human donor in a cohort sampled during active COVID-19. This chain uses TRBV6-2 or TRBV6-3 with TRBJ1-3; D is uncertain. The DNA for the CDR3 is TGTGCCAGCAGTTACGTCGGGTGGCTTGGAAACACCATATATTTT. Residues: CASSYVGWLGNTIYF.